Below are 4 T cell receptor beta chains sequenced from a single sample in a study of technical replicates of blood from a handful of donors. Assay: immunoSEQ multiplex PCR; the TCRdb copy retains only in-frame clones and omits some. The sample holds about 73,000 clones, 93% seen once. Sequencing was performed on T cells isolated from PBMCs. The origin of the receptors is a human donor in good health.

The chain recombines TRBV4-2 with TRBJ2-1; 11 positions agree with TRBD2. Losses at the gene ends were 1 base for V and 5 bases for J; bases not matched to a gene: 10. The CDR3 is 18 residues long. The germline V gene has CDR1 LGHNA and CDR2 YNFKEQ. The CDR3 spells CASSQVEGLAGLDNEQFF. The CDR3 nucleotides read TGTGCCAGCAGCCAAGTAGAAGGACTAGCGGGCCTAGACAATGAGCAGTTCTTC.

The chain employs TRBV29-1 and TRBJ2-3; 11 bases align to TRBD2. The germline gives CDR1 SQVTM, CDR2 ANQGSEA. The CDR3 consists of 18 residues. Trimming removed 1 base from V and 2 bases from J; junction bases left unmatched: 11. CDR3: CSVEVAGGNLLITDTQYF. In DNA form, the CDR3 reads TGCAGCGTTGAAGTAGCGGGAGGGAATCTGTTGATCACAGATACGCAGTATTTT.

The chain joins TRBV7-9 to TRBJ2-2, with TRBD1 matching over 7 bases. Germline V gene data show CDR1 as SEHNR and CDR2 as FQNEAQ (reference sequence). This CDR3 is 16 amino acids long. The V segment lost 5 bases and the J segment 0 bases; nucleotides outside the gene matches: 6. DNA of the CDR3: TGTGCCAGCAGCGGCGACAGGGTAACGAACACCGGGGAGCTGTTTTTT. Protein: CASSGDRVTNTGELFF.

The CDR3 protein is CASSGRVSYYEQYF. The CDR3, as DNA: TGTGCCAGCAGCGGCCGGGTCTCCTACTACGAGCAGTACTTC. V is TRBV6-6 and J is TRBJ2-7; D gene ambiguous. Trimming took 6 bases from V and 3 from J, leaving 15 bases between them. The CDR3 is 14 amino acids. Germline V gene lookup returns CDR1 MNHNY and CDR2 SVGAGI (reference sequence).